Below, 23 T cell receptor beta chains from the same sample are listed, as sequenced in a study of vaccination effects on CD4 cells after COVID-19. An approximately 10-day culture period preceded the isolation of CD4+ T cells. The person's infection with SARS-CoV-2, confirmed by PCR, took place between March and December 2020. All participants had two doses of either the BNT162b2 or mRNA-1273 vaccine. No antigens are known for them. Clones were sequenced by immunoSEQ multiplex PCR, and TCRdb holds only the in-frame ones, with some missing. The data show around 50,000 clones, around 70% seen once. Material: CD4+ T cells from PBMCs cultured without peptide, obtained after COVID-19 vaccination. The receptors shown here come from a human donor who had a prior SARS-CoV-2 infection.

As to this clone: The junction departs from the called germline gene at one end, perhaps through a read error. CDR3 DNA sequence: TGTGCTAGCAGCTTAGCATCCAGGGGCGATGAGCAGTTCTTC. It is translated as CASSLASRGDEQFF. The gene calls are TRBV7-7 and TRBJ2-1; maybe TRBD1 (6 bases). The germline gives CDR1 SSHAT, CDR2 FNYEAQ (reference sequence). This CDR3 spans 14 amino acids. The variable domain in full, completed from reference TRBV7-7 and TRBJ2-1, reads GAGVSQSPRYKVTKRGQDVTLRCDPISSHATLYWYQQALGQGPEFLTYFNYEAQPDKSGLPSDRFSAERPEGSISTLTIQRTEQRDSAMYRCASSLASRGDEQFFGPGTRLTVL.

This clone was seen only a few times. This rearrangement joins TRBV15 to TRBJ1-2, with D possibly matching TRBD1 (6 bases). Trimming cost V 0 bases and J 8 bases, with 13 bases left between them. Looked up from germline, CDR1 is LNHNV and CDR2 is YYDKDF (reference sequence). The CDR3 totals 14 residues. The CDR3 protein is CATSRDVGGQGYTF. CDR3 nucleotide sequence: TGTGCCACCAGCAGAGATGTAGGGGGGCAAGGCTACACCTTC. The variable domain in full, completed from reference TRBV15 and TRBJ1-2, reads DAMVIQNPRYQVTQFGKPVTLSCSQTLNHNVMYWYQQKSSQAPKLLFHYYDKDFNNEADTPDNFQSRRPNTSFCFLDIRSPGLGDTAMYLCATSRDVGGQGYTFGSGTRLTVV.

This clone was observed a handful of times. This rearrangement joins TRBV7-3 to TRBJ2-7; D call uncertain. CDR3 length equals 13 residues. Germline V gene lookup returns CDR1 SGHTA and CDR2 FQGTGA. With 2 bases removed from V and 3 bases from J, the gap between germline ends came to 8 bases. The CDR3 loop is CASSLGPIYEQYF. The CDR3 DNA reads TGTGCCAGCAGCTTAGGTCCGATCTACGAGCAGTACTTC.

This clone was seen a few times. The chain carries TRBV29-1 and TRBJ1-5; D is possibly TRBD1 (5 bases). Germline V CDR1 and CDR2: SQVTM, ANQGSEA. The V end was cut by 6 bases, the J end by 6 bases, with 15 bases between. CDR3 size: 13 residues. This chain's CDR3 is CSVGGDMFQPQHF. The CDR3 DNA reads TGCAGCGTCGGGGGTGACATGTTTCAGCCCCAGCATTTT. Drawing the rest from reference TRBV29-1 and TRBJ1-5, the complete variable domain is SAVISQKPSRDICQRGTSLTIQCQVDSQVTMMFWYRQQPGQSLTLIATANQGSEATYESGFVIDKFPISRPNLTFSTLTVSNMSPEDSSIYLCSVGGDMFQPQHFGDGTRLSIL.

The chain links TRBV11-2 to TRBJ1-6; D remains unclear. There are 15 residues in the CDR3. Trimming shortened V by 2 bases and J by 5 bases, and 10 bases separated the two germline ends. The V gene's germline CDR1 is SGHAT and CDR2 FQNNGV. In nucleotides, the CDR3 is TGTGCCAGCAGCTTATACCAAGCGGATAATTCACCCCTCCACTTT. It is translated as CASSLYQADNSPLHF.

The gene calls are TRBV25-1 and TRBJ2-5; D uncertain. Germline V gene sequence: CDR1 MGHDK, CDR2 SYGVNS. The germline V and J ends were trimmed by 3 bases and 5 bases, with 10 bases remaining between them. The CDR3 runs 13 residues. CDR3 loop: CASSEGARETQYF. In nucleotides, the CDR3 is TGTGCCAGCAGTGAGGGCGCCAGGGAGACCCAGTACTTC.

This clone showed up just a few times. The genes are TRBV4-1 and TRBJ1-5; 10 positions match TRBD1. Germline values: CDR1 MGHRA, CDR2 YSYEKL. This CDR3 comprises 16 residues. V was pared by 0 bases and J by 5 bases, with 4 bases of the junction left unmatched. This CDR3 reads CASSQEGQGSDQPQHF. CDR3 coding DNA: TGCGCCAGCAGCCAAGAGGGACAGGGGTCGGATCAGCCCCAGCATTTT.

The rearrangement links TRBV30 to TRBJ2-3; D may be TRBD1 (7 bases). Germline V lookup: CDR1 GTSNPN, CDR2 SVGIG (reference sequence). This CDR3 is built from 20 residues. V lost 3 bases and J 0 bases, leaving 28 bases between the germline ends. CDR3 in DNA: TGTGCCTGGAGCCCAAAGGTCATGCAGGGGGGAACCGTCAGCACAGATACGCAGTATTTT. Residues: CAWSPKVMQGGTVSTDTQYF.

The chain links TRBV6-1 to TRBJ2-1, with no clear D. CDR1 MNHNS and CDR2 SASEGT come from the germline V gene. V lost 1 base and J lost 4, with 17 bases in between. The CDR3 totals 17 residues. The CDR3 DNA reads TGTGCCAGCAGTGAAGTCCCTCGGACGACTTTGTACAATGAGCAGTTCTTC. Translated, it gives CASSEVPRTTLYNEQFF.

This chain connects TRBV30 to TRBJ2-1, with 10 bases aligning to TRBD2. V was pared by 4 bases and J by 4 bases, with 10 bases of the junction left unmatched. The CDR3 totals 16 residues. The germline V gene encodes CDR1 GTSNPN and CDR2 SVGIG (reference sequence). Written as DNA, the CDR3 is TGTGCCTGGACCCAGCGGGGGGGCGGGGCATACAATGAGCAGTTCTTC. Encoded protein: CAWTQRGGGAYNEQFF.

The chain is built from TRBV19 and TRBJ2-3; D remains unclear. Trimming took 1 base from V and 1 from J, leaving 3 bases between them. The CDR3 is 13 amino acids. The germline gives CDR1 LNHDA, CDR2 SQIVND (reference sequence). CDR3 nucleotide sequence: TGTGCCAGTAGTATAGTGGGCACAGATACGCAGTATTTT. Encoded protein: CASSIVGTDTQYF.

This clone was seen more than once but under ten times. V gene TRBV20-1 combines with J gene TRBJ1-2, with 8 bases identical to TRBD1. The V and J ends lost 3 bases and 5 bases, in that order; junction bases with no gene match: 8. Germline V gene sequence: CDR1 DFQATT, CDR2 SNEGSKA (reference sequence). This CDR3 region has 14 residues. The chain's CDR3 is CSASFQGAKYGYTF. DNA of the CDR3: TGCAGTGCTAGTTTTCAGGGGGCCAAGTATGGCTACACCTTC.

The rearrangement uses TRBV12-3 or TRBV12-4 and TRBJ1-6; no reliable D call. The CDR3 is made up of 13 amino acids. V dropped 6 bases and J dropped 3 bases, with 6 bases sitting between them. For the CDR3, the DNA is TGTGCCAGCAGGAGTAGCTATAATTCACCCCTCCACTTT. Translating gives CASRSSYNSPLHF.

The J gene is TRBJ2-7, the V gene TRBV5-4, with 13 positions matching TRBD2. V lost 5 bases to trimming and J lost 4 bases; unmatched junction nucleotides: 9. The length of the CDR3 is 16 residues. Germline CDR1 and CDR2: SGHNT and YYREEE (reference sequence). The CDR3 sequence is CASSIGTSGILYEQYF. DNA of the CDR3: TGTGCCAGCAGTATCGGGACTAGCGGGATTCTATACGAGCAGTACTTC.

The chain links TRBV6-1 to TRBJ1-2; the D gene is possibly TRBD1 (5 bases). Germline CDR1 reads MNHNS; CDR2 reads SASEGT. The CDR3 runs to 17 residues. Between the trimmed V and J ends, which lost 2 bases and 1 base, there was a span of 17 bases. CDR3 coding DNA: TGTGCCAGCAGTGAATTGGGGGTAATCTCGGGTAACTATGGCTACACCTTC. Translated, it gives CASSELGVISGNYGYTF.

CDR3 loop: CASSIWRADVVEQFF. The CDR3 nucleotides read TGTGCCAGTAGTATATGGCGCGCGGATGTAGTTGAGCAGTTCTTC. The J gene is TRBJ2-1, the V gene TRBV19; unclear D gene. The CDR3 extends over 15 amino acids. The germline CDR1 and CDR2 sequences are LNHDA and SQIVND (reference sequence). The germline V and J ends were trimmed by 2 bases and 9 bases, with 17 bases remaining between them. The full variable domain, completed using reference TRBV19 and TRBJ2-1, is DGGITQSPKYLFRKEGQNVTLSCEQNLNHDAMYWYRQDPGQGLRLIYYSQIVNDFQKGDIAEGYSVSREKKESFPLTVTSAQKNPTAFYLCASSIWRADVVEQFFGPGTRLTVL.

J is TRBJ2-3 and V is TRBV13; TRBD2 might be the D (7 bases). The CDR3 runs to 17 residues. The germline V and J ends were trimmed by 4 bases and 2 bases, with 19 bases remaining between them. CDR1 and CDR2 from the germline V gene are PRHDT and FYEKMQ (reference sequence). The CDR3 DNA reads TGTGCCAGCAGCTGGAGGAAAAGGGGGGGCCACACAGATACGCAGTATTTT. It translates to CASSWRKRGGHTDTQYF.

Turning to this clone: Other DNA sequences of this sample code for an identical CDR3. The chain joins TRBV3-1 (or the pseudogene TRBV3-2) to TRBJ2-7; D not resolved. Germline CDR1 and CDR2: LGHDT and YNNKEL (reference sequence). The V end lost 1 base, the J end lost 4 bases, and 5 bases lay between the germline ends. This CDR3 spans 12 amino acids. CDR3 sequence (DNA): TGTGCCAGCAGCCAAGCAACTTACGAGCAGTACTTC. Translated: CASSQATYEQYF.

The chain links TRBV11-2 to TRBJ2-3; 7 bases map to TRBD2. The CDR3 length is 14 residues. V trimming: 7 bases; J trimming: 2 bases; junction bases outside the gene matches: 6. CDR1 is SGHAT, CDR2 FQNNGV, per germline. CDR3 nucleotide sequence: TGTGCCAGCATGCGGGAGTGGGACACAGATACGCAGTATTTT. As protein: CASMREWDTDTQYF.

This clone is deemed medium-sized. The chain links TRBV5-4 to TRBJ1-2; D is unresolved. CDR1 is SGHNT, CDR2 YYREEE, per germline (reference sequence). The CDR3 has 13 residues. V lost 0 bases and J 7 bases, leaving 10 bases between the germline ends. The CDR3 sequence is CASSLVELPGYTF. The DNA for the CDR3 is TGTGCCAGCAGCTTGGTGGAGCTTCCTGGCTACACCTTC. The whole variable domain, remainder taken from reference TRBV5-4 and TRBJ1-2, is ETGVTQSPTHLIKTRGQQVTLRCSSQSGHNTVSWYQQALGQGPQFIFQYYREEENGRGNFPPRFSGLQFPNYSSELNVNALELDDSALYLCASSLVELPGYTFGSGTRLTVV.

This clone was seen a few times. The chain joins TRBV27 to TRBJ1-5; 8 bases map to TRBD1. This CDR3 comprises 15 residues. CDR1 and CDR2 from the germline V gene are MNHEY and SMNVEV (reference sequence). The ends lost 2 bases at V and 6 bases at J; junction bases unmatched: 6. The CDR3 DNA reads as TGTGCCAGCAGTTTACGACAGGGGAAAGGTCAGCCCCAGCATTTT. This codes for CASSLRQGKGQPQHF.

The rearrangement links TRBV6-2 or TRBV6-3 to TRBJ1-5; 9 positions match TRBD1. The CDR3 consists of 15 residues. The junction had 8 bases not matched to a gene; V was cut back by 5 bases and J by 6 bases. Germline V lookup: CDR1 MNHEY, CDR2 SVGEGT. CDR3 amino acids: CASSPAGQGGQPQHF. DNA of the CDR3: TGTGCCAGCAGTCCCGCGGGACAGGGTGGTCAGCCCCAGCATTTT.

The rearrangement uses TRBV11-2 and TRBJ1-1, with no clear D. CDR1 and CDR2 (germline): SGHAT, FQNNGV. V was pared by 6 bases and J by 0 bases, with 14 bases between. This CDR3 contains 15 residues. For the CDR3, the DNA is TGTGCCAGCAGACGTAGTCGGACCATGAACACTGAAGCTTTCTTT. Translating it yields CASRRSRTMNTEAFF.